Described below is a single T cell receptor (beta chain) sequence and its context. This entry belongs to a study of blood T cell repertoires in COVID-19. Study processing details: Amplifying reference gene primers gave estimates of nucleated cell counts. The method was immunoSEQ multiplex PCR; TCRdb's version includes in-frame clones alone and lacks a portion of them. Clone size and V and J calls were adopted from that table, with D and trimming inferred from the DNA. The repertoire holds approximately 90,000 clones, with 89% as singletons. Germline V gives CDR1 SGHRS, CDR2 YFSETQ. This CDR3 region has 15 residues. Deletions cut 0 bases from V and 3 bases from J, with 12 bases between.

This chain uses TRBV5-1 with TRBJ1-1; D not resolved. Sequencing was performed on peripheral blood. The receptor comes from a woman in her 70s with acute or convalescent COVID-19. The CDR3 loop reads CASSLVVGRDTEAFF. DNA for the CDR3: TGCGCCAGCAGCTTGGTAGTAGGGCGGGACACTGAAGCTTTCTTT.